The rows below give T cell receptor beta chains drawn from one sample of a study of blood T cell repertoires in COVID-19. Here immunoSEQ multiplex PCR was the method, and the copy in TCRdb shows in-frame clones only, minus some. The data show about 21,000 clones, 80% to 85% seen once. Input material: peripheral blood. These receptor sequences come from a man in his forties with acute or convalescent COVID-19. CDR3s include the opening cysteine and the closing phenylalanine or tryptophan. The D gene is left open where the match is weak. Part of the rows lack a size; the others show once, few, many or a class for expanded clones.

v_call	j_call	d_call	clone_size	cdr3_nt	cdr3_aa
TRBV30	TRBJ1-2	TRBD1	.	TGTGCCTGGAGTTTACCCTACAGGGGGAGCGACTATGGCTACACCTTC	CAWSLPYRGSDYGYTF
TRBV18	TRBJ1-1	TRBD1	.	TGTGCCAGCGCACAGGGGGCCGATAACACTGAAGCTTTCTTT	CASAQGADNTEAFF
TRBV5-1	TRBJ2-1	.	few	TGCGCCAGCAGCCCCCGGGGAACTACCTACAATGAGCAGTTCTTC	CASSPRGTTYNEQFF
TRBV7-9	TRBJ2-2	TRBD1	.	TGTGCCAGCAGAAGCGACAGGGACACCGGGGAGCTGTTTTTT	CASRSDRDTGELFF
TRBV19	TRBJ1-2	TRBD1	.	TGTGCCAGTAGCCGCCCAGGCCCCAGGGGGCGCCAGAGCTACACCTTC	CASSRPGPRGRQSYTF
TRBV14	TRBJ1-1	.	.	TGTGCCAGCAGCCAAGTCCGGAACACTGAAGCTTTCTTT	CASSQVRNTEAFF
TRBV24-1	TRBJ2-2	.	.	TGTGCCACCAGTGATCCCGGGGGCGGGGAGCTGTTTTTT	CATSDPGGGELFF
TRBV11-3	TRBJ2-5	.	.	TGTGCCAGCAGCTTTTCTAGTCAAGAGACCCAGTACTTC	CASSFSSQETQYF
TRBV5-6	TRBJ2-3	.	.	TGTGCCAGCAGTAGTAGAGGAGGGGAGTGGACAGATACGCAGTATTTT	CASSSRGGEWTDTQYF
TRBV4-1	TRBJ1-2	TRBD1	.	TGCGCCAGCAGCCCCATCGGACAGGGCAACTATGGCTACACCTTC	CASSPIGQGNYGYTF
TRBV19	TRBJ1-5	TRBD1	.	TGTGCCAGTAGTAGTCGGACAGGGAATCAGCCCCAGCATTTT	CASSSRTGNQPQHF
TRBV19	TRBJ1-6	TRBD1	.	TGTGCCAGTAGTATGCCGGGACAGAGTGGAGCCTATAATTCACCCCTCCACTTT	CASSMPGQSGAYNSPLHF
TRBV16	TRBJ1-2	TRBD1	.	TGTGCCAGCAGCCATACCGGGACAGGAGACCGTGGCTACACCTTC	CASSHTGTGDRGYTF
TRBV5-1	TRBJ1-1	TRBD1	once	TGCGCCAGCAGCTTGGCGGGGTTTGACAGGGTGGACACTGAAGCTTTCTTT	CASSLAGFDRVDTEAFF
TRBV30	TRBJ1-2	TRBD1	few	TGTGCCTGGACGCTTTCACTGGGACAGGGGCATGGCTACACCTTC	CAWTLSLGQGHGYTF
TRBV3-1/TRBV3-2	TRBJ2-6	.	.	TGTGCCAGCAGCCAAGGACTACCCTTCTCTGGGGCCAACGTCCTGACTTTC	CASSQGLPFSGANVLTF
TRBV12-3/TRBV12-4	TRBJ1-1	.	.	TGTGCCAGCTGGGGGAGGGATGACACTGAAGCTTTCTTT	CASWGRDDTEAFF
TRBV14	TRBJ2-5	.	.	TGTGCCAGCAGCCCCAACATCCCCTCGAGGGAGACCCAGTACTTC	CASSPNIPSRETQYF
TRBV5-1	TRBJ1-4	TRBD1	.	TGCGCCAGCTCTTCGGGGGACAGGGGCAATGAAAAACTGTTTTTT	CASSSGDRGNEKLFF
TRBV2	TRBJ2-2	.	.	TGTGCCAGCAGTGAAGGACTTCGGGGTATGACCGGGGAGCTGTTTTTT	CASSEGLRGMTGELFF